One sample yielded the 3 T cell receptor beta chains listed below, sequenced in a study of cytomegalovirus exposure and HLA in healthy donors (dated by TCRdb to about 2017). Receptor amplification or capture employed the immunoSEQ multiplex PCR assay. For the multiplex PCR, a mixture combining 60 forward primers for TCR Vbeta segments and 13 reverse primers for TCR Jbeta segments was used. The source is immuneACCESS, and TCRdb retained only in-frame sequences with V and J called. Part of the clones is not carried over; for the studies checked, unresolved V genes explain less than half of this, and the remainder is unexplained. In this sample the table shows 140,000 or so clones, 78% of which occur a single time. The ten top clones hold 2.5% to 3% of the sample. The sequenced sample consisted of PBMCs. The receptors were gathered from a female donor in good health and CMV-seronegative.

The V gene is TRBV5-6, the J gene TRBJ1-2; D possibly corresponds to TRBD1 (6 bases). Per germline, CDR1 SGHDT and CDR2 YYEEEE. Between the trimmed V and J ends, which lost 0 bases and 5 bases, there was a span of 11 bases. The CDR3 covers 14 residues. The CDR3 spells CASSLGTAVYGYTF. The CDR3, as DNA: TGTGCCAGCAGCTTGGGGACAGCCGTTTATGGCTACACCTTC.

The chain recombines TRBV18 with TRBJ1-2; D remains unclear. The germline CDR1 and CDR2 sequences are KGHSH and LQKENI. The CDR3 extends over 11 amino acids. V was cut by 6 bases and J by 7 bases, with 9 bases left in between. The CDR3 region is CASSAIVGYTF. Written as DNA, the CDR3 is TGTGCCAGCTCCGCGATCGTTGGCTACACCTTC.

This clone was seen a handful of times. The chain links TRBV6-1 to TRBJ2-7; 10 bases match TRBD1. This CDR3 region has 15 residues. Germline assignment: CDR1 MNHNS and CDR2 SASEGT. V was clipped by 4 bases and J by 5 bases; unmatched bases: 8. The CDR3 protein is CASSARQGAVDEQYF. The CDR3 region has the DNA TGTGCCAGCAGTGCGAGACAGGGGGCGGTCGACGAGCAGTACTTC.